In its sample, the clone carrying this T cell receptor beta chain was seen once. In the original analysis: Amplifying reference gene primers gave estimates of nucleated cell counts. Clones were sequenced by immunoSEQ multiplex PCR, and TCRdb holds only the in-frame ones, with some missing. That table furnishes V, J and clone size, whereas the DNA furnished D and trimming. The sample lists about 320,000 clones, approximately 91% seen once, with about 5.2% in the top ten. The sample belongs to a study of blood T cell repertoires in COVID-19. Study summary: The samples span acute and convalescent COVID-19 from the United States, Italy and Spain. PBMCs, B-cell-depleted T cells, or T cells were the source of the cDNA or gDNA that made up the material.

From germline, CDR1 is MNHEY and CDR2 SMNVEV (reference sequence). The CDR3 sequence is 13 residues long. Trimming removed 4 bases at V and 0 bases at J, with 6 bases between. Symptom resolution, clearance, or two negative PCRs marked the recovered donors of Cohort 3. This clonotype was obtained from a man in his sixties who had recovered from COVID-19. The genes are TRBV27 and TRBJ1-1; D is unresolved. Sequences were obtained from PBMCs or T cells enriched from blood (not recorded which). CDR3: CASSSNLNTEAFF. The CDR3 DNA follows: TGTGCCAGCAGTTCCAACTTGAACACTGAAGCTTTCTTT.